The T cell receptor beta chain described here comes from a study of cytomegalovirus exposure and HLA in healthy donors. Study findings and constraints: Accurate predictions that matched the HLA-A and HLA-B alleles of most subjects were reportedly made from TCR beta sequences.

The PCR employed 60 Vbeta primers together with 13 Jbeta primers. The assay was immunoSEQ multiplex PCR, and TCRdb's table has in-frame clones only and misses some. Of 100,000 to 150,000 clones in the sample, 70% to 85% were seen once. The CDR3 has 16 amino acids. The V end lost 5 bases, the J end lost 0 bases, and 14 bases lay between the germline ends. Germline V gene sequence: CDR1 MDHEN, CDR2 SYDVKM. In regard to this clone: Its antigen is undetermined.

This chain links TRBV28 with TRBJ2-1; possible D gene TRBD2, 5 bases. The sample comprised PBMCs. The source is a female donor in good health and CMV-seronegative. DNA of the CDR3: TGTGCCAGCAGTCCACCGGGATTCAGCTCCTACAATGAGCAGTTCTTC. Amino acids: CASSPPGFSSYNEQFF.